Here is one TCR beta chain with its context. As yet, its antigen is unknown. These data are taken from a study of identical twins. Study results and caveats: The authors drew conclusions from cross-sectional statistical analysis rather than following the same donors. Among beta out-of-frame sequences, excess sharing between twins appeared weaker.

The V gene end was trimmed by 6 bases and the J gene end by 5 bases; junction bases not matched to a gene: 9. The CDR3 runs 16 residues. Using its own MiXCR run on the 5' RACE reads, TCRdb lists one record per CDR3 protein. The table includes just under 550,000 distinct CDR3 sequences, approximately 14% detected once. A further study also used this sample, focusing on yellow fever vaccine responses in identical twins. From that study: Vaccine T cell responses of twins reportedly seemed partly convergent and partly personalized.

The origin of this receptor is a woman aged 18-29 years in good health. V gene TRBV12-3 or TRBV12-4 combines with J gene TRBJ2-1; 11 bases match TRBD2. The sample comprised CD4+ T cells sorted from blood. The CDR3 sequence: CASRPLGLAGNNEQFF. DNA for the CDR3: TGTGCCAGCAGACCTCTTGGACTAGCGGGCAACAATGAGCAGTTCTTC.